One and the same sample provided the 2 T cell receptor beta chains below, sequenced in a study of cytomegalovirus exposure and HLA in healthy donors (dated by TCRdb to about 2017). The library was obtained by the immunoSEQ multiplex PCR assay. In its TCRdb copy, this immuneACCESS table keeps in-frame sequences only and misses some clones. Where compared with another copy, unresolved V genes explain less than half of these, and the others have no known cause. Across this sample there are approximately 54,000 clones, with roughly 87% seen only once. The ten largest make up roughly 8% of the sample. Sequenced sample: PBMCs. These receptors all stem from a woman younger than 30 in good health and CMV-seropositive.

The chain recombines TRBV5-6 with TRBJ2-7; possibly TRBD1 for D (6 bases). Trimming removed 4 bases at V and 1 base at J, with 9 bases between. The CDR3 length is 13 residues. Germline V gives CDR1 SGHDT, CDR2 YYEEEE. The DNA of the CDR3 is TGTGCCAGCAGCGCAGGACAGTCCTACGAGCAGTACTTC. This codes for CASSAGQSYEQYF.

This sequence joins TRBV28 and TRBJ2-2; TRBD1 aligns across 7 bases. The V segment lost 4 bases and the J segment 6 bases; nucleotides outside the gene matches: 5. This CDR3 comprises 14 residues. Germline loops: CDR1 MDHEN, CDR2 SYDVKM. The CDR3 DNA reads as TGTGCCAGCAGTTCAACAGGGGCATCCGGGGAGCTGTTTTTT. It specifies CASSSTGASGELFF.